Below are 14 T cell receptor beta chains sequenced from a single sample in a study of cytomegalovirus exposure and HLA in healthy donors. The primer mix had 60 Vbeta and 13 Jbeta primers. Generated by immunoSEQ multiplex PCR, the TCRdb table keeps only in-frame clones and is missing some. The sample data list 200,000 or so clones. Sequenced sample: PBMCs. The receptor set was obtained from a girl aged 2 to 10 in good health and CMV-seropositive.

Concerning this clone: Other DNA sequences within the sample encode an identical CDR3. V gene TRBV5-6 combines with J gene TRBJ1-1; D uncertain. Germline values: CDR1 SGHDT, CDR2 YYEEEE. V was shortened by 4 bases and J by 5 bases, with 9 bases between the two germline ends. This CDR3 is 12 amino acids long. The CDR3 loop is CASSLTGTEAFF. As DNA, the CDR3 is TGTGCCAGCAGCCTGACGGGTACTGAAGCTTTCTTT.

V usage is TRBV11-2 and J usage is TRBJ2-2; TRBD2 matches at 12 bases. The CDR3 has 16 amino acids. J lost 8 bases, V lost 0 bases, and 4 bases had no gene match. The germline V gene has CDR1 SGHAT and CDR2 FQNNGV. CDR3 sequence reads: CASSLEGLAGRGELFF. CDR3 nucleotides: TGTGCCAGCAGCTTAGAGGGACTAGCGGGTAGAGGGGAGCTGTTTTTT.

The chain recombines TRBV5-6 with TRBJ2-1; a weak D match, TRBD2 (5 bases). CDR3 length equals 16 residues. Deletions cut 0 bases from V and 3 bases from J, with 13 bases between. Germline CDR1 SGHDT, CDR2 YYEEEE. DNA for the CDR3: TGTGCCAGCAGCTTGGCGGGAATGCTCTACTACAATGAGCAGTTCTTC. Translating it yields CASSLAGMLYYNEQFF.

The V and J genes are TRBV28 and TRBJ1-2; a weak D match, TRBD1 (6 bases). This CDR3 comprises 15 residues. Germline V gene lookup returns CDR1 MDHEN and CDR2 SYDVKM. With 5 bases removed from V and 9 bases from J, the gap between germline ends came to 22 bases. CDR3 residues: CASSLLRGGRESYTF. CDR3 nucleotide sequence: TGTGCCAGCAGTCTACTCCGCGGGGGGCGGGAGAGCTACACCTTC.

The CDR3 loop reads CSAIIETQYF. As DNA, the CDR3 is TGCAGTGCTATCATTGAGACCCAGTACTTC. The chain carries TRBV20-1 and TRBJ2-5; D gene uncertain. This CDR3 has 10 residues. Deletions cut 4 bases from V and 5 bases from J, with 5 bases between. In germline, CDR1 is DFQATT, CDR2 SNEGSKA (reference sequence).

V is TRBV5-1 and J is TRBJ2-2; TRBD2 might be the D (6 bases). The germline CDR1 and CDR2 sequences are SGHRS and YFSETQ. Trimming took 4 bases from V and 1 from J, leaving 11 bases between them. This CDR3 region has 15 residues. CDR3 in DNA: TGCGCCAGCAGCCCTTTGGGGGGGAACACCGGGGAGCTGTTTTTT. Its protein product is CASSPLGGNTGELFF.

The chain links TRBV5-1 to TRBJ1-1; possibly TRBD1 for D (6 bases). The CDR3 totals 15 residues. CDR1 SGHRS and CDR2 YFSETQ come from the germline V gene. V lost 4 bases and J lost 0, with 13 bases in between. The CDR3 spells CASSRAGQLNTEAFF. The CDR3, as DNA: TGCGCCAGCAGCCGAGCCGGACAGTTGAACACTGAAGCTTTCTTT.

This chain connects TRBV27 to TRBJ1-2; TRBD1 aligns across 8 bases. Germline CDR1 MNHEY, CDR2 SMNVEV (reference sequence). The CDR3 spans 15 residues. V shed 4 bases, J shed 4 bases, and the junction held 8 bases outside the gene matches. CDR3: CASSSRTGFTYGYTF. The CDR3 nucleotides read TGTGCCAGCAGTTCCAGGACAGGGTTTACCTATGGCTACACCTTC.

V is TRBV30 and J is TRBJ2-1, with 11 positions matching TRBD2. CDR1 GTSNPN and CDR2 SVGIG come from the germline V gene (reference sequence). The CDR3 extends over 15 amino acids. V lost 2 bases, J lost 7 bases, and 7 bases stayed unmatched. This CDR3 is CAWSKGLAGGNEQFF. Written as DNA, the CDR3 is TGTGCCTGGAGTAAAGGCCTAGCGGGAGGAAATGAGCAGTTCTTC.

The rearrangement links TRBV2 to TRBJ1-2, with D possibly TRBD1 on 5 matching bases. The CDR3 has 15 amino acids. Germline V gene data show CDR1 as SNHLY and CDR2 as FYNNEI. V lost 0 bases to trimming and J lost 3 bases, with 11 bases between them. The CDR3 nucleotides are TGTGCCAGCAGTGAAGCGCATCGCAGGGACTATGGCTACACCTTC. As protein: CASSEAHRRDYGYTF. Drawing the rest from reference TRBV2 and TRBJ1-2, the complete variable domain is EPEVTQTPSHQVTQMGQEVILRCVPISNHLYFYWYRQILGQKVEFLVSFYNNEISEKSEIFDDQFSVERPDGSNFTLKIRSTKLEDSAMYFCASSEAHRRDYGYTFGSGTRLTVV.

Concerning this clone: The junction departs from the called germline gene at one end, perhaps through a read error. The sample holds other DNA sequences that translate to the same CDR3. This chain uses TRBV15 with TRBJ1-4, with a tentative D call TRBD1 (6 bases). CDR1 is LNHNV, CDR2 YYDKDF, per germline (reference sequence). The CDR3 extends over 15 amino acids. Written as DNA, the CDR3 is TGTGCCACCAGCAGAGACAGGGGTTTAAATGAAAAACTGTTTTTC. Its translation: CATSRDRGLNEKLFF. The entire variable domain, with the rest obtained from reference TRBV15 and TRBJ1-4, is as follows: DAMVIQNPRYQVTQFGKPVTLSCSQTLNHNVMYWYQQKSSQAPKLLFHYYDKDFNNEADTPDNFQSRRPNTSFCFLDIRSPGLGDTAMYLCATSRDRGLNEKLFFGSGTQLSVL.

The chain employs TRBV7-2 and TRBJ1-3; TRBD1 matches 8 bases. The ends lost 3 bases at V and 7 bases at J; junction bases unmatched: 5. The CDR3 extends over 14 amino acids. Germline-derived CDR1 and CDR2 are SGHTA and FQGNSA. The CDR3, as DNA: TGTGCCAGCAGCTTCACAGGGGGTTCTAACACCATATATTTT. As protein: CASSFTGGSNTIYF.

The V gene is TRBV6-5, the J gene TRBJ1-1; 8 bases are shared with TRBD1. CDR3 length: 14 residues. The junction had 4 bases not matched to a gene; V was cut back by 6 bases and J by 1 base. Germline V lookup: CDR1 MNHEY, CDR2 SVGAGI. As DNA, the CDR3 is TGTGCCAGCAGGCCGGGACAGGCGAACACTGAAGCTTTCTTT. Protein: CASRPGQANTEAFF.

The chain couples TRBV6-6 to TRBJ2-7; tentative D call: TRBD2 (6 bases). The length of the CDR3 is 16 residues. Germline CDR1 is MNHNY and CDR2 is SVGAGI (reference sequence). The V end lost 5 bases, the J end lost 4 bases, and 21 bases lay between the germline ends. The CDR3 is CASSTLGGRTPYEQYF. The CDR3 nucleotides read TGTGCCAGCAGTACCCTTGGGGGGAGAACTCCATACGAGCAGTACTTC.